The 4 T cell receptor beta chains given below trace back to one sample, sequenced in a study of PD-1 blockade in classical Hodgkin lymphoma. Produced via immunoSEQ multiplex PCR; TCRdb's table is partial and in-frame only. The sample has around 45,000 clones, roughly 70% seen once. Each patient relapsed following autologous stem cell transplantation, and prior brentuximab vedotin exposure differed. The sample consisted of peripheral blood mononuclear cells (PBMCs), taken before the second cycle of nivolumab. The receptor set was obtained from a human donor with classical Hodgkin lymphoma.

This clone was counted between two and nine times. The rearrangement uses TRBV7-7 and TRBJ2-1, with 9 bases identical to TRBD1. CDR1 is SSHAT and CDR2 is FNYEAQ in the germline V gene (reference sequence). The V and J ends lost 7 bases and 7 bases, in that order; junction bases with no gene match: 8. The CDR3 contains 14 residues. The CDR3 sequence is CASTPGQGENEQFF. The DNA for the CDR3 is TGTGCCAGCACCCCGGGACAGGGTGAAAATGAGCAGTTCTTC.

This clone has just a few counts. The V and J genes are TRBV7-3 and TRBJ2-1; possible D gene TRBD2, 6 bases. The CDR3 has 14 amino acids. Trimming took off 8 bases at V and 4 bases at J, with 15 bases between the two ends. Germline CDR1 and CDR2: SGHTA and FQGTGA. The DNA for the CDR3 is TGTGCCAGCCGGGAGAGCGCGGGGTACAATGAGCAGTTCTTC. Translated, it gives CASRESAGYNEQFF.

The chain couples TRBV6-6 to TRBJ2-7; TRBD1 might be the D (6 bases). Germline CDR1 reads MNHNY; CDR2 reads SVGAGI (reference sequence). This CDR3 is 14 amino acids long. Between the trimmed V and J ends, which lost 7 bases and 3 bases, there was a span of 16 bases. CDR3 in amino acids: CASKWGQGNYEQYF. CDR3 DNA: TGTGCCAGCAAGTGGGGGCAGGGTAACTACGAGCAGTACTTC.

This clone has just one count. This chain links TRBV6-5 with TRBJ1-6; D gene unclear. The CDR3 length is 14 residues. Germline V gene sequence: CDR1 MNHEY, CDR2 SVGAGI. Between the trimmed V and J ends, which lost 8 bases and 0 bases, there was a span of 8 bases. CDR3 in DNA: TGTGCCAGCCATGCCAGCTCCTATAATTCACCCCTCCACTTT. Translating gives CASHASSYNSPLHF.